Listed here are 9 T cell receptor beta chains from one sample, sequenced in a study of control samples from healthy donors and cancer patients. The data were produced by immunoSEQ multiplex PCR, yet TCRdb's version contains in-frame clones alone and is incomplete. Among 160,000 or so clones listed, over 90% were seen once. Sequences were obtained from blood. These receptors were taken from a woman in her twenties or thirties in good health.

This clone was counted once. V and J are TRBV7-9 and TRBJ1-1; no definite D call. V was shortened by 2 bases and J by 4 bases, with 8 bases between the two germline ends. CDR3 size: 13 residues. Germline assignment: CDR1 SEHNR and CDR2 FQNEAQ (reference sequence). In DNA, the CDR3 is TGTGCCAGCAGCTTATCCTGGGGCACTGAAGCTTTCTTT. Residues: CASSLSWGTEAFF.

The gene calls are TRBV6-5 and TRBJ2-1; D unresolved. This CDR3 has 14 amino acids. Germline V CDR1 and CDR2: MNHEY, SVGAGI. V was shortened by 4 bases and J by 10 bases, with 17 bases between the two germline ends. Here the CDR3 DNA reads TGTGCCAGCAGTTCGGCTATCCGAGTTAGGGAGCAGTTCTTC. It codes for CASSSAIRVREQFF.

The genes are TRBV7-3 and TRBJ2-1; D unresolved. CDR3 length equals 17 residues. V was trimmed by 0 bases and J by 7 bases, leaving 19 bases between them. Germline CDR1 SGHTA, CDR2 FQGTGA. The CDR3: CASSLTIAPVPHNEQFF. CDR3 in DNA: TGTGCCAGCAGCTTAACGATCGCACCAGTACCCCATAATGAGCAGTTCTTC.

This clone was seen a single time. This sequence joins TRBV27 and TRBJ1-6; D remains unclear. Germline CDR1 reads MNHEY; CDR2 reads SMNVEV (reference sequence). The CDR3 spans 16 residues. V lost 10 bases, J lost 7 bases, and 23 bases lay in between. The CDR3 spells CATRTPGAGGNSPLHF. The CDR3 DNA reads TGTGCCACCCGGACCCCGGGAGCGGGAGGAAATTCACCCCTCCACTTT.

The chain joins TRBV5-4 to TRBJ1-3; D not resolved. The CDR3 has 13 amino acids. Germline V gives CDR1 SGHNT, CDR2 YYREEE (reference sequence). Trimming took off 4 bases at V and 6 bases at J, with 11 bases between the two ends. The CDR3 DNA follows: TGTGCCAGCAGCATCCGGGCCATAAACACCATATATTTT. Translation gives CASSIRAINTIYF.

This chain links TRBV13 with TRBJ2-3; maybe TRBD1 (5 bases). This CDR3 region has 13 residues. The germline CDR1 and CDR2 sequences are PRHDT and FYEKMQ (reference sequence). Trimming cost V 5 bases and J 3 bases, with 9 bases left between them. As DNA, the CDR3 is TGTGCCAGCAGCCCTGGGGCTACAGATACGCAGTATTTT. It specifies CASSPGATDTQYF.

This rearrangement joins TRBV29-1 to TRBJ2-2; D might be TRBD2 (7 bases). Trimming removed 6 bases from V and 4 bases from J, with 18 bases in between. Germline-derived CDR1 and CDR2 are SQVTM and ANQGSEA. The CDR3 is 15 residues long. The CDR3 DNA sequence: TGCAGCGTCGCTGGGGGGGGCGGGGGCACCGGGGAGCTGTTTTTT. It encodes CSVAGGGGGTGELFF.

This chain uses TRBV6-5 with TRBJ1-1; D remains ambiguous. Germline assignment: CDR1 MNHEY and CDR2 SVGAGI. With 6 bases removed from V and 2 bases from J, the gap between germline ends came to 13 bases. This CDR3 comprises 14 residues. CDR3 loop: CASRLTVGNTEAFF. CDR3 DNA sequence: TGTGCCAGCAGATTAACGGTGGGAAACACTGAAGCTTTCTTT.

The chain uses TRBV7-2 and TRBJ2-3; 8 positions match TRBD2. V lost 1 base to trimming and J lost 4 bases; unmatched junction nucleotides: 7. Germline V CDR1 and CDR2: SGHTA, FQGNSA. The CDR3 has 16 amino acids. The CDR3 spells CASSLGSGGASDTQYF. In nucleotides, the CDR3 is TGTGCCAGCAGCTTAGGATCCGGGGGGGCCTCAGATACGCAGTATTTT.